This T cell receptor (beta chain) was identified in a study of graft-versus-host responses after intestinal transplantation. Findings and limits, study-wide: Recipient marrow harbored GvH clones, some of which surfaced first in ileum or blood.

Of note for this clone: The antigen remains undetermined.

The repertoire was sequenced with immunoSEQ multiplex PCR; TCRdb's copy has only in-frame clones and lacks some. The table records tens of thousands of clones, approximately 92% of them present only once. This CDR3 contains 10 residues. V was shortened by 1 base and J by 4 bases, with 1 base between the two germline ends. Germline CDR1 DFQATT, CDR2 SNEGSKA (reference sequence). This clonotype was obtained from a human patient who received an intestinal transplant, so some T cells may come from the graft donor. The chain is built from TRBV20-1 and TRBJ1-2; D is ambiguous. Material: PBMCs, obtained 98 days after intestinal transplantation. The CDR3 nucleotides are TGCAGTGCTAGAGTCTATGGCTACACCTTC. This gives the protein CSARVYGYTF.